The clone carrying this TCR beta chain was seen ten or more times. Antigen specificity is unknown. Authors of the study amplified TCR beta CDR3 regions from RNA transcripts. First-round RT-PCR with HTBI primers amplified the TCR CDR3 region. MiXCR, run by TCRdb on the multiplex PCR reads, gives a single entry per CDR3 protein. The table lists 550,000 to 650,000 distinct CDR3 sequences, 14% of them singletons. The sample is drawn from a study of T cells in Graves' hyperthyroidism and ophthalmopathy. CDR3 length equals 13 residues. The V end was cut by 9 bases, the J end by 1 base, with 12 bases between. Germline V gene lookup returns CDR1 LNHDA and CDR2 SQIVND (reference sequence). Broader study findings: For ophthalmopathy, model prediction preceded onset by a median roughly 6.5 months.

Used for diagnoses were clinical symptoms, serum thyroxine and TRAb, thyroid ultrasound and orbital computed tomography. The receptor's source is a woman between 40 and 50 years old with Graves' hyperthyroidism. The V gene is TRBV19, the J gene TRBJ1-1; D remains ambiguous. The sequenced material came from blood. The chain's CDR3 is CASSTTGNTEAFF. The CDR3 DNA reads TGTGCCAGCAGCACCACGGGGAACACTGAAGCTTTCTTT.